This TCR beta chain was captured by sequencing in a study of T-cell reconstitution after alpha-beta-depleted transplantation in children. This sample's TCRbeta library carried unique molecular identifier barcodes. TCRdb processed the PCR reads anew with MiXCR; each CDR3 protein has one entry. The repertoire has around 490,000 distinct CDR3 sequences, more than 9.5% of them found once; the top ten carry 13% to 15%. V was clipped by 1 base and J by 9 bases, with 13 bases between them. The CDR3 extends over 14 amino acids. The rearrangement uses TRBV12-3 or TRBV12-4 and TRBJ2-1; possible D gene TRBD1, 5 bases. This sequence originates from a female patient younger than 10 who had a stem cell transplant for aplastic anemia, so the T cells may come from the graft donor. Source: PBMCs, mostly from graft donor cells, taken 180 days after TCRalphabeta/CD19-depleted stem cell transplant. In DNA form, the CDR3 reads TGTGCCAGCAGTTTAGAGGGGCCATCAATTGAGCAGTTCTTC. Amino acids: CASSLEGPSIEQFF.